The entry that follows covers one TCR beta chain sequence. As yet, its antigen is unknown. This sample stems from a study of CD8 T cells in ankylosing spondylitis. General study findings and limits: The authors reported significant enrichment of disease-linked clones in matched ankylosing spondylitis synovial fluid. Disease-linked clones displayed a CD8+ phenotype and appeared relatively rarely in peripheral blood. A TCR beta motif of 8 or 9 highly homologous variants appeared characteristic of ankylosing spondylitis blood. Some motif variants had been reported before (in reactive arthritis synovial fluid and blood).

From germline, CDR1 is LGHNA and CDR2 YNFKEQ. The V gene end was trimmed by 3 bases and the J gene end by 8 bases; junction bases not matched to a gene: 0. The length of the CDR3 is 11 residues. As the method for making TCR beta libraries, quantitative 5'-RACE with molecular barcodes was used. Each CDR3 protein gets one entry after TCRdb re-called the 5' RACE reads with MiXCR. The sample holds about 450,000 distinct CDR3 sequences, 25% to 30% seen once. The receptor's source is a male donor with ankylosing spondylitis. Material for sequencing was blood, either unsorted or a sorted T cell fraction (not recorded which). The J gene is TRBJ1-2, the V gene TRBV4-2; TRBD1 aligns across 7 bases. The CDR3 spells CASSQGQGYTF. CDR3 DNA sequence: TGTGCCAGCAGCCAGGGACAGGGCTACACCTTC.